These 5 T cell receptor beta chains came from one sample sequenced in a study of shared T cell receptors in the human thymus (dated by TCRdb to about 2021). The library was built by means of the immunoSEQ multiplex PCR assay. TCRdb mirrors the immuneACCESS table, restricted to in-frame sequences. Some clones are absent from its copies; in checked studies, under half trace to an unresolved V gene, and the reason for the others is unknown. This sample has 640,000 or so clones in its table, and over 75% of those were observed once. About 0.0094% of the sample comes from the top ten. This sample was also put to use in a study of human thymus T cells.

The sample consisted of thymocytes. The receptors were sampled from a boy younger than two with a congenital heart defect. Donor details come from another sample of the same person, matched by shared clones.

This clone appeared once. The genes are TRBV7-2 and TRBJ2-3; D unclear. This CDR3 has 13 residues. V was clipped by 4 bases and J by 3 bases, with 8 bases between them. In germline, CDR1 is SGHTA, CDR2 FQGNSA. CDR3 nucleotides: TGTGCCAGCAGCTCCCACAGAACAGATACGCAGTATTTT. It yields the protein CASSSHRTDTQYF.

This sequence joins TRBV28 and TRBJ2-2, with 11 nucleotides matching TRBD2. The germline CDR1 and CDR2 sequences are MDHEN and SYDVKM. This CDR3 spans 17 amino acids. The V and J ends lost 3 bases and 5 bases, in that order; junction bases with no gene match: 8. CDR3 sequence (DNA): TGTGCCAGCAGTTTTAGGTCTAGACTAGCGGGAACCGGGGAGCTGTTTTTT. Protein: CASSFRSRLAGTGELFF.

The rearrangement links TRBV14 to TRBJ2-5; TRBD2 matches at 11 bases. V lost 4 bases, J lost 5 bases, and 9 bases stayed unmatched. Germline V gene data show CDR1 as SGHDN and CDR2 as FVKESK. This CDR3 is built from 16 residues. The CDR3 DNA follows: TGTGCCAGCAGCCCCATAGCGGGGGGGCCAAGGGAGACCCAGTACTTC. Translated, it gives CASSPIAGGPRETQYF. Looking up the rest from reference TRBV14 and TRBJ2-5 gives the full variable domain: EAGVTQFPSHSVIEKGQTVTLRCDPISGHDNLYWYRRVMGKEIKFLLHFVKESKQDESGMPNNRFLAERTGGTYSTLKVQPAELEDSGVYFCASSPIAGGPRETQYFGPGTRLLVL.

This chain links TRBV4-3 with TRBJ1-4; D is possibly TRBD1 (5 bases). The CDR3 runs 15 residues. Germline V gene sequence: CDR1 LGHNA, CDR2 YSLEER. The ends were cut back, 0 bases at V and 8 bases at J, with 13 bases in the middle. CDR3: CASSQDGTLGEKLFF. The CDR3 DNA is TGCGCCAGCAGCCAAGACGGGACTTTAGGAGAAAAACTGTTTTTT.

J is TRBJ2-3 and V is TRBV14; D not resolved. The CDR3 sequence is 13 residues long. Germline V lookup: CDR1 SGHDN, CDR2 FVKESK. Trimming shortened V by 5 bases and J by 4 bases, and 10 bases separated the two germline ends. In DNA form, the CDR3 reads TGTGCCAGCAGCTTGCAGAATGCAGATACGCAGTATTTT. This codes for CASSLQNADTQYF.